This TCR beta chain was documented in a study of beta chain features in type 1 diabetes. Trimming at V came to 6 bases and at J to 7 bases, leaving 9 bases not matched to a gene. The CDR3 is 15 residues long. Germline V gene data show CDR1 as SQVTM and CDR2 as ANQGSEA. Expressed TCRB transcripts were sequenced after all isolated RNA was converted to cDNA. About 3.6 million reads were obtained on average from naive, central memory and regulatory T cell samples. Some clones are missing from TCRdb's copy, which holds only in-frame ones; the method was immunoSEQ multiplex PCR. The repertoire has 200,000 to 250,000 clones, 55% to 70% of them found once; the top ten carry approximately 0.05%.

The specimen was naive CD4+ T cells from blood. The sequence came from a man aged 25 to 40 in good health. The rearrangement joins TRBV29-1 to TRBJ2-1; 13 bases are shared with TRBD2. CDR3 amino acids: CSVGREGLAGNEQFF. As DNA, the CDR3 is TGCAGCGTGGGTAGGGAGGGACTAGCGGGGAATGAGCAGTTCTTC.